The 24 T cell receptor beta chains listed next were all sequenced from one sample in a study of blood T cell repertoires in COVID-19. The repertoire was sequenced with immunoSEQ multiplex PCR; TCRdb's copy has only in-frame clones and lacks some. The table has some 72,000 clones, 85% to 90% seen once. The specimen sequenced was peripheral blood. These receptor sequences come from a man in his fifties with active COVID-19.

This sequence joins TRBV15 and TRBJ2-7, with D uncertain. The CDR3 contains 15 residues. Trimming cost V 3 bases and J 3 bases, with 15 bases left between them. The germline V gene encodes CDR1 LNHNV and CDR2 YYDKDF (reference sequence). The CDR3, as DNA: TGTGCCACCAGCAGCAGCACCTCGGGTGGCTACGAGCAGTACTTC. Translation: CATSSSTSGGYEQYF.

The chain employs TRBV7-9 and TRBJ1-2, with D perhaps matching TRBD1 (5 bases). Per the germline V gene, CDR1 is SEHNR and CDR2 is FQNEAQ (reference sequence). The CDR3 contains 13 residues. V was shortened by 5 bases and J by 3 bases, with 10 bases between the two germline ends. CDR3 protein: CASSPGDYYGYTF. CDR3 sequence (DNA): TGTGCCAGCAGCCCGGGGGACTACTATGGCTACACCTTC.

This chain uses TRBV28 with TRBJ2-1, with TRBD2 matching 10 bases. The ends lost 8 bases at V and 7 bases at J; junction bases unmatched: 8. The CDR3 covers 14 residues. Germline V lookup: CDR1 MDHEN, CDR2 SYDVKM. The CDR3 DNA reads TGTGCCAGCCTGTTGGCTAGCGGGAGAAATGAGCAGTTCTTC. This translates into CASLLASGRNEQFF.

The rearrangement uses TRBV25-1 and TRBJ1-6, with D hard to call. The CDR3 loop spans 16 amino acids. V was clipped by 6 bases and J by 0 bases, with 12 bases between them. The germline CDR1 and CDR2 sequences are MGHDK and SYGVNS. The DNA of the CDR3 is TGTGCCAGCAGACCGGGCGGGAGCTCCTATAATTCACCCCTCCACTTT. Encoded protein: CASRPGGSSYNSPLHF.

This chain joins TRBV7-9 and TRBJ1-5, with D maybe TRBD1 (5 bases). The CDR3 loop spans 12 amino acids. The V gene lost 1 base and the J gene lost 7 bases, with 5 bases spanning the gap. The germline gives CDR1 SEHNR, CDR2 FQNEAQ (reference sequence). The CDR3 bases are TGTGCCAGCAGCTTAGAGGGGCAGCCCCAGCATTTT. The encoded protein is CASSLEGQPQHF.

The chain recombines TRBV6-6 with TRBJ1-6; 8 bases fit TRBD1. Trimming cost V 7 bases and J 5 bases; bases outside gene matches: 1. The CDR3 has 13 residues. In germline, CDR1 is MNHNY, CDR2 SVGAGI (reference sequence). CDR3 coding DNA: TGTGCCAGCAAGGGACAGGATAATTCACCCCTCCACTTT. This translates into CASKGQDNSPLHF.

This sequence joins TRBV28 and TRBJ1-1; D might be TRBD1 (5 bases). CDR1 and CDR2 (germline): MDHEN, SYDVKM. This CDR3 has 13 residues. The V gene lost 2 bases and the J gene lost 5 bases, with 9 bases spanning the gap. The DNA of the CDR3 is TGTGCCAGCAGTTTACCAGGGCGGACTGAAGCTTTCTTT. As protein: CASSLPGRTEAFF. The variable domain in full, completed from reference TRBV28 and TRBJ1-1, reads DVKVTQSSRYLVKRTGEKVFLECVQDMDHENMFWYRQDPGLGLRLIYFSYDVKMKEKGDIPEGYSVSREKKERFSLILESASTNQTSMYLCASSLPGRTEAFFGQGTRLTVV.

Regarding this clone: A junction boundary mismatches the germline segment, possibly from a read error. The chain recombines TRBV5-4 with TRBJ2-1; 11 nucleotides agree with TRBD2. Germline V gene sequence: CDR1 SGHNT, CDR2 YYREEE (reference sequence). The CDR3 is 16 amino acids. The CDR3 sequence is CASSLAGLAGGWGSVF. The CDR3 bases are TGTGCCAGCAGCTTGGCGGGGCTAGCGGGGGGTTGGGGATCGGTCTTC.

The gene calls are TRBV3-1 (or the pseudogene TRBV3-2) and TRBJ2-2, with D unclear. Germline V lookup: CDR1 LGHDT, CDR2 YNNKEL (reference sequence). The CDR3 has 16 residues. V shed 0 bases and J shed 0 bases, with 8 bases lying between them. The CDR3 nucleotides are TGTGCCAGCAGCCAAGAGAGTGCCCCGAACACCGGGGAGCTGTTTTTT. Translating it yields CASSQESAPNTGELFF.

The CDR3 DNA reads as TGTGCCAGCAGTCCCCCTAGCAGGGAGACCCAGTACTTC. Translation: CASSPPSRETQYF. V gene TRBV6-6 combines with J gene TRBJ2-5; a weak D match, TRBD2 (5 bases). The germline V gene has CDR1 MNHNY and CDR2 SVGAGI (reference sequence). The V end lost 5 bases, the J end lost 5 bases, and 12 bases lay between the germline ends. The CDR3 loop spans 13 amino acids.

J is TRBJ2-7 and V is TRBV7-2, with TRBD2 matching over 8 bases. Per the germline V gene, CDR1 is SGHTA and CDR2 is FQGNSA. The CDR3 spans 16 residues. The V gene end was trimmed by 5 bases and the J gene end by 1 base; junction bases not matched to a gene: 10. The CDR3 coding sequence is TGTGCCAGCAGCCCCCATGGGGCGGGAGGTTCCTACGAGCAGTACTTC. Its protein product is CASSPHGAGGSYEQYF.

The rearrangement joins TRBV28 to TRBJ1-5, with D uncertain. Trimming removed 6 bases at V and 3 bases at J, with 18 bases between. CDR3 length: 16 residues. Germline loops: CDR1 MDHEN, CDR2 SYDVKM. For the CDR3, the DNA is TGTGCCAGCAGCTCCCCGTTAGCGCCAGACAATCAGCCCCAGCATTTT. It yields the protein CASSSPLAPDNQPQHF. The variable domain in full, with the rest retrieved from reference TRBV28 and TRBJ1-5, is DVKVTQSSRYLVKRTGEKVFLECVQDMDHENMFWYRQDPGLGLRLIYFSYDVKMKEKGDIPEGYSVSREKKERFSLILESASTNQTSMYLCASSSPLAPDNQPQHFGDGTRLSIL.

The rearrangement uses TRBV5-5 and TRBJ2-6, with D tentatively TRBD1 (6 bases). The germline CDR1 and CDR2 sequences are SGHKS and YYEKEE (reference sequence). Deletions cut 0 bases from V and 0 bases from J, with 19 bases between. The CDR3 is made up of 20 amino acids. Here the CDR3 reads CASSLEGQGYSISGANVLTF. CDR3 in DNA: TGTGCCAGCAGCTTGGAGGGACAAGGGTACTCTATCTCTGGGGCCAACGTCCTGACTTTC.

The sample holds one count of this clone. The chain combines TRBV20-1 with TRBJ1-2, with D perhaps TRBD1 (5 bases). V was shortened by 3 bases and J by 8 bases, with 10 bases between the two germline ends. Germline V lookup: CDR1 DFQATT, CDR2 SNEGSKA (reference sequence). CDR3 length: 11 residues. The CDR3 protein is CSASSWGGYTF. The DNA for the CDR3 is TGCAGTGCTAGCAGTTGGGGCGGCTACACCTTC.

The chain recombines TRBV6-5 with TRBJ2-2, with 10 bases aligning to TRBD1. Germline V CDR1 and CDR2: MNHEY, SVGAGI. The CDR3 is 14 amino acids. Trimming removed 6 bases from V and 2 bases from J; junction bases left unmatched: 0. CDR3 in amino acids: CASRTGGNTGELFF. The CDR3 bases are TGTGCCAGCAGGACAGGGGGCAACACCGGGGAGCTGTTTTTT.

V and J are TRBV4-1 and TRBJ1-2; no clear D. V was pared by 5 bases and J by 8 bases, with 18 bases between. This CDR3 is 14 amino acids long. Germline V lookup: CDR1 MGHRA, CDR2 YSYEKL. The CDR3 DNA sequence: TGCGCCAGCAGCTTTCCCGGGAGGAGGCGAGGCTACACCTTC. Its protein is CASSFPGRRRGYTF.

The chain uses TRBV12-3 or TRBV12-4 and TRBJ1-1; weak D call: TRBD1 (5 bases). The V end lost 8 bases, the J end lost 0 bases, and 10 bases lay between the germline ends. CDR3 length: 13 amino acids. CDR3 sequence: CASGTAMNTEAFF. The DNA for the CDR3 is TGTGCCAGCGGGACTGCCATGAACACTGAAGCTTTCTTT.

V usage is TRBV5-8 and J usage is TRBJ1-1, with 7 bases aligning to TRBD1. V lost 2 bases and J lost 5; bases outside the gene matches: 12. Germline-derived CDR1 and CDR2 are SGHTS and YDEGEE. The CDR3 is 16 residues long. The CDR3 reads CASSFAVNFRGTEAFF. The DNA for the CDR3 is TGTGCCAGCAGCTTCGCGGTTAATTTCAGGGGGACTGAAGCTTTCTTT.

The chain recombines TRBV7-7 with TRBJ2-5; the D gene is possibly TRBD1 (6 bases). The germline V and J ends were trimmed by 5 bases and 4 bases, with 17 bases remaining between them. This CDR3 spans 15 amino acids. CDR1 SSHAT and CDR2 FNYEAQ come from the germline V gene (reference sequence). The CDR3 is CASSPERIRGETQYF. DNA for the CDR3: TGTGCCAGCAGCCCTGAACGAATCAGGGGAGAGACCCAGTACTTC.

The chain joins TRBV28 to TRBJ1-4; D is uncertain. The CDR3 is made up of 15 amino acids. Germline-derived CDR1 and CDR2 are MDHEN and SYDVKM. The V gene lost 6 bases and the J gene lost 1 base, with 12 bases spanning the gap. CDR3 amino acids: CASSSPPGTNEKLFF. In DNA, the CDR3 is TGTGCCAGCAGCAGCCCCCCGGGAACTAATGAAAAACTGTTTTTT.

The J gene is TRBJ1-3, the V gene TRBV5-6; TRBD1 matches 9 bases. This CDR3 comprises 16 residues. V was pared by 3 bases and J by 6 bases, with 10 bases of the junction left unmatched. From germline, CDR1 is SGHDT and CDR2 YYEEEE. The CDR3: CASSSTGTGRSNTIYF. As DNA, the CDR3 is TGTGCCAGCAGCTCCACCGGGACAGGGAGGTCAAACACCATATATTTT.

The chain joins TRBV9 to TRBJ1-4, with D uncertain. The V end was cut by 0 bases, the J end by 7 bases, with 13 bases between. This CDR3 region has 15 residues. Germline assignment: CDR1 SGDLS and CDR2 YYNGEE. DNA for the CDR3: TGTGCCAGCAGCGTAGGGGGAGGAGGTTTTGAAAAACTGTTTTTT. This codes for CASSVGGGGFEKLFF.

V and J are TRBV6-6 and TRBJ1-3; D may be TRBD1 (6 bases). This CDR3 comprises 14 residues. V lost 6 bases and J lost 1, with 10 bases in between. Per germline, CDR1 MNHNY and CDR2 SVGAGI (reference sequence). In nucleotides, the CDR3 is TGTGCCAGCAGCTGGGGGACATCTGGAAACACCATATATTTT. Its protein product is CASSWGTSGNTIYF.

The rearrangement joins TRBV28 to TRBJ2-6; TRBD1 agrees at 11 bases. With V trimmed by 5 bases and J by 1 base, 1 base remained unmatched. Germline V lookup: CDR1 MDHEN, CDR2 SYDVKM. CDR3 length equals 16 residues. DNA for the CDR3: TGTGCCAGCAGTGGACAGGGGGCTTCTGGGGCCAACGTCCTGACTTTC. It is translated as CASSGQGASGANVLTF.